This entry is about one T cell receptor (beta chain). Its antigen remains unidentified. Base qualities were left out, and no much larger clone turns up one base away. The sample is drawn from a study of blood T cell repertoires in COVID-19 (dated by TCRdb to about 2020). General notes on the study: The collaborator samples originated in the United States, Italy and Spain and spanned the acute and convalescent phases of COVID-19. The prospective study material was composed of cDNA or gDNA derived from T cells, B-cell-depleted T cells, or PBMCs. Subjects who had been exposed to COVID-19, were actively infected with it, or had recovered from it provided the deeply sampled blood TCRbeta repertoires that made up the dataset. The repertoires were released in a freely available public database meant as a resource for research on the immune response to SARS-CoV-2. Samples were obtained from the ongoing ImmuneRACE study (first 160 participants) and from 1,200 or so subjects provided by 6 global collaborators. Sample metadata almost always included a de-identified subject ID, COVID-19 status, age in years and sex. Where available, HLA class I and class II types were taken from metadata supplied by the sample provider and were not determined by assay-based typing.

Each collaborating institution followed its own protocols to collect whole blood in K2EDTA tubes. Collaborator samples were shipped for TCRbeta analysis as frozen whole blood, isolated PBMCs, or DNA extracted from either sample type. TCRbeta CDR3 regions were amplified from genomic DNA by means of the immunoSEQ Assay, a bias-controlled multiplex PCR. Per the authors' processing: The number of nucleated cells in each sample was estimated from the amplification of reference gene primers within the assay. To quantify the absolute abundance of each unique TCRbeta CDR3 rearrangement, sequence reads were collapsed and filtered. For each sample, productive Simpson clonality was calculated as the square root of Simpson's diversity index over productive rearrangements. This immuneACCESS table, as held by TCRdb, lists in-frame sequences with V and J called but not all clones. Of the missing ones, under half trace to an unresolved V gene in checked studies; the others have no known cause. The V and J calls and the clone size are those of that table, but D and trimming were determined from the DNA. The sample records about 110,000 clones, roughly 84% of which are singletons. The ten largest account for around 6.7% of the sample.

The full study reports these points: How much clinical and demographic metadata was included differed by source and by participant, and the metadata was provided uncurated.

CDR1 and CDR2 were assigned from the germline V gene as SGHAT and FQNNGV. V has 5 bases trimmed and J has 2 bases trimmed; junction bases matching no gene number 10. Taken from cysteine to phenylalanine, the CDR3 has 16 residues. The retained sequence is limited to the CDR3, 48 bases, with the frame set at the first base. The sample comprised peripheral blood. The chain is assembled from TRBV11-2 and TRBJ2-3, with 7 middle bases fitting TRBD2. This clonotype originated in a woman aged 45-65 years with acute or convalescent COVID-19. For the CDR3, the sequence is CASSPQRGAYTDTQYF. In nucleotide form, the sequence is TGTGCCAGCAGCCCCCAGCGGGGCGCCTACACAGATACGCAGTATTTT.